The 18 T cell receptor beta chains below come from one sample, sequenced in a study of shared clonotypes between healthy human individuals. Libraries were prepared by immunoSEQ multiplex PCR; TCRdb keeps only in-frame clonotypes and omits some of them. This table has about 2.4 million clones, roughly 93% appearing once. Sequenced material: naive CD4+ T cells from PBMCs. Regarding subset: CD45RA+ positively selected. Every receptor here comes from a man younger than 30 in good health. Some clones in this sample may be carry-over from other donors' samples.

This chain's CDR3 is CASSPIRESGYTF. The CDR3 bases are TGTGCCAGCAGCCCGATACGGGAGAGTGGCTACACCTTC. The chain couples TRBV7-2 to TRBJ1-2, with D uncertain. The CDR3 spans 13 residues. Germline CDR1 reads SGHTA; CDR2 reads FQGNSA. Trimming left V 5 bases short and J 7 bases short, with 14 bases between.

CDR3 loop: CASTRRGSQTYEQYF. DNA for the CDR3: TGTGCCAGCACCCGACGAGGATCCCAGACCTACGAGCAGTACTTC. The chain recombines TRBV5-8 with TRBJ2-7; D is uncertain. The germline V and J ends were trimmed by 6 bases and 2 bases, with 18 bases remaining between them. The CDR3 consists of 15 residues. CDR1 SGHTS and CDR2 YDEGEE come from the germline V gene.

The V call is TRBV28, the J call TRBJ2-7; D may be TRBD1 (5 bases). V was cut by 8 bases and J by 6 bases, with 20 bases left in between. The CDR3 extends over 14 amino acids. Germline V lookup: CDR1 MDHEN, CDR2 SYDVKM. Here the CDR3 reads CASHEGRRVGEQYF. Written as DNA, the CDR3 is TGTGCCAGCCATGAAGGGCGCAGGGTCGGCGAGCAGTACTTC.

The CDR3 coding sequence is TGCGCCAGCAGCTTTCGCACGGGCGGGAAGAGCACAGATACGCAGTATTTT. It encodes CASSFRTGGKSTDTQYF. This chain joins TRBV5-1 and TRBJ2-3; TRBD2 is a possible D gene (6 bases). Trimming removed 2 bases at V and 0 bases at J, with 16 bases between. The CDR3 loop spans 17 amino acids. Germline V gene sequence: CDR1 SGHRS, CDR2 YFSETQ.

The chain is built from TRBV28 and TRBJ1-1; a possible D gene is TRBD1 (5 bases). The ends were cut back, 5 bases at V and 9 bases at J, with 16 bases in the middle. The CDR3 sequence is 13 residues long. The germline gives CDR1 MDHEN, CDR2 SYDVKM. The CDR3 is CASSQDTRRKAFF. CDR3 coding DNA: TGTGCCAGCAGTCAGGACACGCGAAGAAAAGCTTTCTTT.

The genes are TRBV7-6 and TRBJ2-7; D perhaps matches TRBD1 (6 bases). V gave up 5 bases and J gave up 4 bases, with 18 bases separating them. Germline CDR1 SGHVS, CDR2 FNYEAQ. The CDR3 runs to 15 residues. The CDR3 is CASSLGSGTPYEQYF. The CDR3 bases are TGTGCCAGCAGCCTAGGGTCGGGGACACCGTACGAGCAGTACTTC.

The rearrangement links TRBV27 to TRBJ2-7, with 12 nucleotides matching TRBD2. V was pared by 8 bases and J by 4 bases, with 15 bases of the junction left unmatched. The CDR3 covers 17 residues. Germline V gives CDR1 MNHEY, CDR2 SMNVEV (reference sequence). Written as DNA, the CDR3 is TGTGCCAGCGGCTCAGTATCTCTAGCGGGAGGGAGGTACGAGCAGTACTTC. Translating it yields CASGSVSLAGGRYEQYF.

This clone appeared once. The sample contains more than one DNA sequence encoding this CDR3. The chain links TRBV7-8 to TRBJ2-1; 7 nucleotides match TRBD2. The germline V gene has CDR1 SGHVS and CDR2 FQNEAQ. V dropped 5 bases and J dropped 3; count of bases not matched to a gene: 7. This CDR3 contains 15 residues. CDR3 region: CASSPSGGSYNEQFF. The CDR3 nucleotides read TGTGCCAGCAGCCCATCCGGGGGGAGCTACAATGAGCAGTTCTTC.

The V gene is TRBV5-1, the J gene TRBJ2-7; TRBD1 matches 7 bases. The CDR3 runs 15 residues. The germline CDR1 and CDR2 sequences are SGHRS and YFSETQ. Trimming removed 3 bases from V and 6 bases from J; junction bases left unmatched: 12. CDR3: CASSWGRPYRGEQYF. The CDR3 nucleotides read TGCGCCAGCAGCTGGGGACGACCCTACAGGGGCGAGCAGTACTTC.

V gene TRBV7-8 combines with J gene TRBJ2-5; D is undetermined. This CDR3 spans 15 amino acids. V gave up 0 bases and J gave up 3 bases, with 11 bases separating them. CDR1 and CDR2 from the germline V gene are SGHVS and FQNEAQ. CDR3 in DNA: TGTGCCAGCAGCTTAGCGAGACGGAAGGAAGAGACCCAGTACTTC. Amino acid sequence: CASSLARRKEETQYF.

The CDR3 sequence is CASSPLGEGRSPLHF. As DNA, the CDR3 is TGCGCCAGCAGCCCCCTGGGAGAGGGACGGTCACCCCTCCACTTT. The chain employs TRBV5-1 and TRBJ1-6, with a weak D call TRBD1 (5 bases). Germline V gives CDR1 SGHRS, CDR2 YFSETQ. The CDR3 length is 15 residues. V was shortened by 4 bases and J by 10 bases, with 18 bases between the two germline ends.

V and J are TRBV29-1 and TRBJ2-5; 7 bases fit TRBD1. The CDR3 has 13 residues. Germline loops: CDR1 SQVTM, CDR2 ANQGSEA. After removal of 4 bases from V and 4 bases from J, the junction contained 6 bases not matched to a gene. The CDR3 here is CSVGQGVLETQYF. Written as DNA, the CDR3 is TGCAGCGTTGGCCAGGGGGTATTAGAGACCCAGTACTTC.

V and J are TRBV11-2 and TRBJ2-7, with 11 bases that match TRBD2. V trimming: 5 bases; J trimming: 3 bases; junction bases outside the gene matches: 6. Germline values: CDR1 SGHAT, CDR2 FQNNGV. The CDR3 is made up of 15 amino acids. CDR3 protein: CASSPGTSGNYEQYF. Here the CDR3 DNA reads TGTGCCAGCAGCCCCGGGACTAGCGGAAACTACGAGCAGTACTTC.

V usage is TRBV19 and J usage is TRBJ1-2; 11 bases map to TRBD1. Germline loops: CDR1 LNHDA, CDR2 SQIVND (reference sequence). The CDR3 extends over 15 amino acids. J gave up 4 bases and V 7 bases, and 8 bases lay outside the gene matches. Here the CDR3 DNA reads TGTGCCAGTAACTTGGACAGGGGGCGCGGCTATGGCTACACCTTC. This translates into CASNLDRGRGYGYTF. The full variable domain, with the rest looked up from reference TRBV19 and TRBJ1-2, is DGGITQSPKYLFRKEGQNVTLSCEQNLNHDAMYWYRQDPGQGLRLIYYSQIVNDFQKGDIAEGYSVSREKKESFPLTVTSAQKNPTAFYLCASNLDRGRGYGYTFGSGTRLTVV.

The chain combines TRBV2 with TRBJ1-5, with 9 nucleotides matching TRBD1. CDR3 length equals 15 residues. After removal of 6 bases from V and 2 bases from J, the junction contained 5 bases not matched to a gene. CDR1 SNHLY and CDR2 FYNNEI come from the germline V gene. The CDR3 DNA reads TGTGCCAGCAGGGCCCGGGACAGGGGCAATCAGCCCCAGCATTTT. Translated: CASRARDRGNQPQHF.

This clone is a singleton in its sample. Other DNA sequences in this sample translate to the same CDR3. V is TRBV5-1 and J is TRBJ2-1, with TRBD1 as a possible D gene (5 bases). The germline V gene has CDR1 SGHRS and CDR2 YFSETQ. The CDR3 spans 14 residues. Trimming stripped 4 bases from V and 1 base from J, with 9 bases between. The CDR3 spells CASSTDSSYNEQFF. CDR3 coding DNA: TGCGCCAGCAGCACCGACAGTTCCTACAATGAGCAGTTCTTC.

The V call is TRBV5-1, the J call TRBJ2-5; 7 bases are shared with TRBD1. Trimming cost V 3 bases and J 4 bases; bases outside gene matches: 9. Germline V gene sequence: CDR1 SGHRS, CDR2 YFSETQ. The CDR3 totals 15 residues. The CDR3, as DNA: TGCGCCAGCAGCTCTCGACAGGGTATGGGAGAGACCCAGTACTTC. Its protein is CASSSRQGMGETQYF.

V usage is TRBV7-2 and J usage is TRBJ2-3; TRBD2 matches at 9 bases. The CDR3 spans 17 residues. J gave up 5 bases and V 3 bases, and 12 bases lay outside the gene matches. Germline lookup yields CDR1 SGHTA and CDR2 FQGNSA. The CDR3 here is CASSFRIAGAAIDTQYF. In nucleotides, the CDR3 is TGTGCCAGCAGCTTCCGTATAGCGGGAGCAGCGATAGATACGCAGTATTTT.